The 2 T cell receptor beta chains reported below all come from one sample, sequenced in a study of T cell repertoires in cytomegalovirus infection. No cognate antigen is known for these TCRs. TCRdb re-analysed the reads in MiXCR, keeping a single row per CDR3 protein. In the table there are about 500,000 distinct CDR3 sequences, 30% to 35% of which are singletons. Sequenced here: cultured PBMCs, sampled from culture after CMV antigen stimulation. Every receptor here comes from a human donor in good health (CMV status not recorded). Some clones in this sample may be carry-over from other donors' samples.

The chain links TRBV20-1 to TRBJ2-1; a possible D gene is TRBD1 (6 bases). Between the trimmed V and J ends, which lost 0 bases and 0 bases, there was a span of 9 bases. CDR1 DFQATT and CDR2 SNEGSKA come from the germline V gene (reference sequence). This CDR3 has 15 residues. The CDR3 coding sequence is TGCAGTGCTAGAGATACACAGGGCTCCTACAATGAGCAGTTCTTC. This sequence encodes CSARDTQGSYNEQFF.

The V gene is TRBV27, the J gene TRBJ2-7; TRBD2 is a possible D gene (6 bases). This CDR3 spans 15 amino acids. Trimming left V 0 bases short and J 0 bases short, with 9 bases between. The germline V gene has CDR1 MNHEY and CDR2 SMNVEV (reference sequence). CDR3 bases: TGTGCCAGCAGTTTATCGGGGAGGAGCTCCTACGAGCAGTACTTC. This codes for CASSLSGRSSYEQYF.